This T cell receptor (beta chain) was recorded in a study of T cells in tuberculosis. Study background: CD1B tetramers identified T cells specific for mycobacterial lipid GMM.

Sequencing of TCR-alpha and TCR-beta chains was unpaired. Using immunoSEQ multiplex PCR, the repertoire was profiled, and TCRdb retains in-frame clones only, with some absent. The sample has some 60,000 clones, 80% to 85% seen once. Overall study findings and caveats: The stringent gate may have excluded weak CD1B-GMM tetramer binders.

Thawed, overnight-rested PBMC were stained with GMM-loaded CD1B tetramer, viability dye and anti-CD3, then sorted. CD1B tetramers were loaded with Rhodococcus equi-derived C32 glucose monomycolate. Each donor contributed approximately 93,000 sorted tetramer-negative cells. Germline V lookup: CDR1 SGHNT, CDR2 YYREEE (reference sequence). The CDR3 length is 15 residues. Unmatched junction bases numbered 3, after V lost 0 bases and J lost 3 bases. This receptor was obtained from an adult woman with latent tuberculosis. Specimen: CD1b-GMM tetramer-negative cells sorted from PBMCs. The chain couples TRBV5-4 to TRBJ2-1, with 7 bases lining up with TRBD2. Here the CDR3 DNA reads TGTGCCAGCAGCTTGGGCGGGGGTAACTACAATGAGCAGTTCTTC. Translated: CASSLGGGNYNEQFF.